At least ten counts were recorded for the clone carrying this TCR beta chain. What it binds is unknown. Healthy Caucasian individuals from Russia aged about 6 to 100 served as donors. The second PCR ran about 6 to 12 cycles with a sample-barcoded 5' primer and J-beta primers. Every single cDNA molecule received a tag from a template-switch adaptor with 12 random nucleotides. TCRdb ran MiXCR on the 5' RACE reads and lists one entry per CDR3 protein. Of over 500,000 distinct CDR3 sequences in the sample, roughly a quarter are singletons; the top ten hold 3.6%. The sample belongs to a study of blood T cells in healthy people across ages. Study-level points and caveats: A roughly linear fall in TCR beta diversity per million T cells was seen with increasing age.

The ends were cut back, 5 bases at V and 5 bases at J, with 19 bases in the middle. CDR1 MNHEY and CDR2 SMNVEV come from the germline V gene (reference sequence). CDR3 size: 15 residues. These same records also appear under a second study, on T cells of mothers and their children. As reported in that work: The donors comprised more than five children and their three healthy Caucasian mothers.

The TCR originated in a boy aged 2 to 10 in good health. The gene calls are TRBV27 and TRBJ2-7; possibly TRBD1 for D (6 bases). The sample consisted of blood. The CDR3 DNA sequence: TGTGCCAGCAGTCTCTCGCCGACAGGTGTAAACGAGCAGTACTTC. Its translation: CASSLSPTGVNEQYF.